This paragraph covers one T cell receptor beta chain sequence. The antigen remains unidentified. In TCRdb, the reads were re-called with MiXCR into one record per CDR3 protein. Among about 85,000 distinct CDR3 sequences listed, about half were seen once. This sample was taken from a study of T cell repertoires in cytomegalovirus infection. On the study more broadly: Through public TCR beta signatures, both CMV infection and matching HLA type were indicated.

Trimming took 2 bases from V and 8 from J, leaving 9 bases between them. The germline gives CDR1 SGHVT, CDR2 SQSDAQ. The CDR3 is made up of 12 amino acids. The specimen comprised CD8+ T cells from cultured PBMCs, sampled from culture after CMV antigen stimulation. This sequence was found in a human donor in good health (CMV status not recorded). Some clones in this sample may be carry-over from other donors' samples. The V call is TRBV7-4, the J call TRBJ1-2, with D hard to call. The CDR3 DNA follows: TGTGCCAGCAGCTTAAAAGTGGGGGGCTACACCTTC. As protein: CASSLKVGGYTF.